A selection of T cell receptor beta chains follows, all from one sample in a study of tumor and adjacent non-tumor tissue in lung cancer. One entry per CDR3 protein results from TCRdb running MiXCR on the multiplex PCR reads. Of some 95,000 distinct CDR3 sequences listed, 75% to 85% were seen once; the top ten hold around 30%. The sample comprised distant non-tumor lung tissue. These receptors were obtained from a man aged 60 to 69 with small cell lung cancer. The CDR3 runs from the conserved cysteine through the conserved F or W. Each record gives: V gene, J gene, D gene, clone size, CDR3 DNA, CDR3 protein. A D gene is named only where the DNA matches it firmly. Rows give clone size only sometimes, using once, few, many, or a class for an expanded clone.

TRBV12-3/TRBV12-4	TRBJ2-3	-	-	TGTGCTAGCAGCTTGCTAGGGCCCACAGATACGCACTATTTT	CASSLLGPTDTHYF
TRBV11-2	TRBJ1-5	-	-	TGTGACAGTAGCTTAGACAGGAATCATCCCCAGCATTTT	CDSSLDRNHPQHF
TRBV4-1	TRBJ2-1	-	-	TGCGCCAGCAGCCAGGATGGTACGGGACACAATTCCTACAATGAGCAGTTCTTC	CASSQDGTGHNSYNEQFF
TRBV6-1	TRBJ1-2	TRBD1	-	TGTGCCAGCAGTGGGTATATCTTGACAGGGGCACTCTATGGCTACATCTTC	CASSGYILTGALYGYIF
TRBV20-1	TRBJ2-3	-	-	TGCAGTGACTCGGGACTTTCGGGCTCAGATACGCAGTATTTT	CSDSGLSGSDTQYF
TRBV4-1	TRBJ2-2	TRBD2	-	TGCGCCAGCAGCTCCCGGACTAGCGGGAACACCGGGGAGCTGTTTTTT	CASSSRTSGNTGELFF
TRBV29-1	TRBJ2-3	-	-	TGCAGCGAAACATCAGGCATAGATACCCAGTATTTT	CSETSGIDTQYF
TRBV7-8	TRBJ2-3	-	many	TGTGCCAGCAGCTTAGCTGTCGGAACTAGCACAGATACGCAGTATTTT	CASSLAVGTSTDTQYF
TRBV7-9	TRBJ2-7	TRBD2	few	TGTGCCAGCAGCTTGCTTCCGGGACTAGCGGGAGGCTCCTACGAGCAGTACTTC	CASSLLPGLAGGSYEQYF
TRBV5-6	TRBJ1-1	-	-	TGTGCCAGCAGCTTGGCCTCCGAGACAGCGAACACTGTAGCTTCCTTT	CASSLASETANTVASF
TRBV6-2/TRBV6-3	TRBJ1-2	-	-	TGTGGTAGCCGTCTAAGGGGGACGGAAGGCAACACCTTC	CGSRLRGTEGNTF
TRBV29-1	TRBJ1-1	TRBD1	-	TGCAGCTTTGAGGAGGACAGGATGGGCACTGAAGCTGTCTTT	CSFEEDRMGTEAVF
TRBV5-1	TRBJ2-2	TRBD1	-	TGCGCCAGCACCCTGACAGGGGTCAGTACCGGGGAGCTGTTTTTT	CASTLTGVSTGELFF
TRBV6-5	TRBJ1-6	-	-	TGTGCCAACAGAGGCAGGGGTAATTCACCCCTCCGCTTT	CANRGRGNSPLRF
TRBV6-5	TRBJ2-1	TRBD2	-	TGTGCCAGCAGTTACCAGATCTGGGGACTAGCGGACAGTGAGCAGTTCTTC	CASSYQIWGLADSEQFF
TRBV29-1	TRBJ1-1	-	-	TGCAGTGTTAAAGGACCCATAAACATTGAAGCTTTCTTT	CSVKGPINIEAFF
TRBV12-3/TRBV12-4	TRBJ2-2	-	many	TGTGCCAGCAGTTTTGCAAGAACCGGGGAGCTGTTTTTT	CASSFARTGELFF
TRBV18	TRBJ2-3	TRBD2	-	TGTGCCAGCTCACCACTTGGGACTATCACAGATACGCAGTATTTT	CASSPLGTITDTQYF
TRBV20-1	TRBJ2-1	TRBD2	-	TGCAATACTAGCCCTCTAGCGGGTGGCGTTAATGAGCAGTTCTTC	CNTSPLAGGVNEQFF
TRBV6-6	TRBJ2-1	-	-	TGTGCCAGCAGTCCAGGGTTCTATAATGAGCAGTTCTTC	CASSPGFYNEQFF
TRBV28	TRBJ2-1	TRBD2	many	TGTGCCAGCAGTCCCCGACTAGCCACGTCGGGTGAGCAGTTCTTC	CASSPRLATSGEQFF
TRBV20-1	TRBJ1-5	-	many	TGCAGTGCTAGAAGCAGGGTAGGCAATCAGCCCCAGCATTTT	CSARSRVGNQPQHF
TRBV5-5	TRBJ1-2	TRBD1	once	TGTGCCAGCACCTTGGAGGGACAGGGGTTCGGGTCCTTC	CASTLEGQGFGSF
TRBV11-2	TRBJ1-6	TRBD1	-	TGTGTCAGCAGCGACGACAGGGGTCTGGCCTTCCACTTT	CVSSDDRGLAFHF
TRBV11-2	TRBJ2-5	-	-	TGTGCCGGTAGCCTCTTAGAGACCCAGTACTTC	CAGSLLETQYF
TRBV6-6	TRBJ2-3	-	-	TGTGCCAGCAGTCGGGGCCGGCCCTTCACAGATATGCACTATTTT	CASSRGRPFTDMHYF
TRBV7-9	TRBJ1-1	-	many	TGTGCCAGCAGCTTGACGACCGGGACAGAAGCTTTCTTT	CASSLTTGTEAFF
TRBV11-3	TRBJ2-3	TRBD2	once	TGTGCCAGCAACTCCAGGACTAGTATTTACGATACGCAGTATTTT	CASNSRTSIYDTQYF
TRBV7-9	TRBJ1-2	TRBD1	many	TGTGCCAGCAGCTTAGGCCTTCCGGGACAGATTTTCGCTAACTATGGCTACACCTTC	CASSLGLPGQIFANYGYTF
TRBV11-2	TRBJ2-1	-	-	TGTGCCAGCAGCTTAGTGACAGCCCACAGCTCCTACAATGGGCACTTCTTC	CASSLVTAHSSYNGHFF
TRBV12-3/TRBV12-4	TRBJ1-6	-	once	TGTGCCAGCAGTTTAGGGGGTGCGGGGCAATCACCCCTCCGCTTT	CASSLGGAGQSPLRF
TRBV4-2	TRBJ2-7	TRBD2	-	TGTGCCAGCAGCCAAGGAAGGACTAGCGGGGACTCCTATGAGCAGTACTTC	CASSQGRTSGDSYEQYF
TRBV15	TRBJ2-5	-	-	TGTGCCACCAGCGTAGCGAGAGGAGAGACCTGGTACTTC	CATSVARGETWYF
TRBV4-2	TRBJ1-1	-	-	TGTGCCAGCGGCCAAGGGGGGTTTGCGGCGATCAGTAGAGCTTTCTTT	CASGQGGFAAISRAFF
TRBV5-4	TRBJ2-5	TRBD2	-	TGTGCCAGCAGCTTGGCCAGCCCCTTGGGACTAGCGGGAGAGAGCCAGTACTTC	CASSLASPLGLAGESQYF
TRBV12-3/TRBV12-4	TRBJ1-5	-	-	TGTGCCAGCAGTCGAGACAATCAGTCCCAGCATTTT	CASSRDNQSQHF
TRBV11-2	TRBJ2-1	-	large	TGTGCCAGCAGCTTAGAGGCGGCGGGCCTAAAGATCTTC	CASSLEAAGLKIF
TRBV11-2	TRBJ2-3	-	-	TGTGCCAGTAGCTCCGGAGGGAATTCGGGACATACGCAGTATTTT	CASSSGGNSGHTQYF
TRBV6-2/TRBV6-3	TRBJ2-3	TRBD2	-	TGTGACAGCAGTCCCCTAACAGGGACTAGCACAGATACCCAGTATTTT	CDSSPLTGTSTDTQYF
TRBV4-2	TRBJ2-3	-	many	TGTGCCAGCAGTCGTCGAGGGGGGCCGGGAACAGATACGCAGTATTTT	CASSRRGGPGTDTQYF
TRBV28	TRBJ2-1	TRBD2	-	TGTGCCAGCAGTTCCAGATCCGGGACTAGCATAGACGAGCAGTTCTTC	CASSSRSGTSIDEQFF
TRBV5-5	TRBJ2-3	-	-	TGTGCCAGCAGCTTGCTCCAAGGAAGGAGCACAGATATGCAGTATTTT	CASSLLQGRSTDMQYF
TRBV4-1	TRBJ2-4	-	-	TGCGCCAGCAGCCAAGATGGCCGGGCGCGTAACATTCAGTACTTC	CASSQDGRARNIQYF
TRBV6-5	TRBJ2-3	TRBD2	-	TGTGCCAACAGACGCGGGAGAGAGGCAGATACGCAGTATTTT	CANRRGREADTQYF
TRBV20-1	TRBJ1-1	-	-	TGCAGTGCTAGAATAGGGGGGACCTACACTGAAGCTTTCTTT	CSARIGGTYTEAFF
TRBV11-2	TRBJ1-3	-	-	TGTGCCGGCAACCATGGCGCTCTCTCTGGAAACACCATATATTTT	CAGNHGALSGNTIYF
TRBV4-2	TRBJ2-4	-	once	TGTGCCAACAGCCCCCGTGGGACATGGGGGCGAGCCAAAAACATTCAGTACTTC	CANSPRGTWGRAKNIQYF
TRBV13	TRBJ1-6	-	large	TGTGCCAGCAGCCAAAACGACGGAAGCTCCTATAATTCACCCCTCCACTTT	CASSQNDGSSYNSPLHF
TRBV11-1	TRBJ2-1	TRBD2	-	TGTGCCAGCAGCTCAGTATCGAGGAGCAGCGGGAGTGGTAATGAGCAGTTCTTC	CASSSVSRSSGSGNEQFF
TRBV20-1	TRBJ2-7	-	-	TGCAATGCTCTACAGGCCTACGTGCAGTACTTC	CNALQAYVQYF
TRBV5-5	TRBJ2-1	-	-	TGTGCCAGCAGCTTGGAAGGGCTAGCTATGGGCTCCTACAATGAGCAGTTCTTC	CASSLEGLAMGSYNEQFF
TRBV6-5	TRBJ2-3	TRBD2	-	TGTGCCAGCAGCCTGATATTAGAGGGAGGGCAAGATACGCAATATTTT	CASSLILEGGQDTQYF
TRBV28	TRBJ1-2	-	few	TGTGCCAGCAGTACCCCGACAGGCGCCTTAGGGGACTACACCTTC	CASSTPTGALGDYTF
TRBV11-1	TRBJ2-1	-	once	TGTGCCAGCGGCTTAGAGAGGACGACCTACAATGGACAGTTCTTC	CASGLERTTYNGQFF
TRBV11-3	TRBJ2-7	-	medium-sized	TGTGCCAGCAGCGTTTACCATGGGACTCCCTACGAGCAGTACTTC	CASSVYHGTPYEQYF
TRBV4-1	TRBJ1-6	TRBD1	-	TGCGCCAGCAGCCAGGATTGGGACAGAGCGAATTCACCCCTCCACTTT	CASSQDWDRANSPLHF
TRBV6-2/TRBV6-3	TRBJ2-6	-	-	TGTTCCAGTGGGCCCGATGTCTCTGGGGCCAACGTCCTGACTTTC	CSSGPDVSGANVLTF
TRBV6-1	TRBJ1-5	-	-	TGTGCCACTGGGACAAGTTGGAATCAGCCCCAGCATTTT	CATGTSWNQPQHF
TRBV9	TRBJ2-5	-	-	TGTACCAGCAGCGTAGGGACTCGGAGGGAGACCCAGTACTTC	CTSSVGTRRETQYF